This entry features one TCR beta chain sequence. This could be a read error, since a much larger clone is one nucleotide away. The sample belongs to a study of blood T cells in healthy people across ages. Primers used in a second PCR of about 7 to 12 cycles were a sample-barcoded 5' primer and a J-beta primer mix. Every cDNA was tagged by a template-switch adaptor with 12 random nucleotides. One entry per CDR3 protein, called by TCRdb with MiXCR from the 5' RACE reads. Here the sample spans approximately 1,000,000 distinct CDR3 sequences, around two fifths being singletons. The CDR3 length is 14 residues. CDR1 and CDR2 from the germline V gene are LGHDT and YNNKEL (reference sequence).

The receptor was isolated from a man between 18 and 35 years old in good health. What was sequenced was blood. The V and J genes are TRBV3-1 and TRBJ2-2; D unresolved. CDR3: CVSSQEQSTGELFF. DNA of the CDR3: TGTGTCAGCAGCCAAGAGCAGTCGACCGGGGAGCTGTTTTTT.